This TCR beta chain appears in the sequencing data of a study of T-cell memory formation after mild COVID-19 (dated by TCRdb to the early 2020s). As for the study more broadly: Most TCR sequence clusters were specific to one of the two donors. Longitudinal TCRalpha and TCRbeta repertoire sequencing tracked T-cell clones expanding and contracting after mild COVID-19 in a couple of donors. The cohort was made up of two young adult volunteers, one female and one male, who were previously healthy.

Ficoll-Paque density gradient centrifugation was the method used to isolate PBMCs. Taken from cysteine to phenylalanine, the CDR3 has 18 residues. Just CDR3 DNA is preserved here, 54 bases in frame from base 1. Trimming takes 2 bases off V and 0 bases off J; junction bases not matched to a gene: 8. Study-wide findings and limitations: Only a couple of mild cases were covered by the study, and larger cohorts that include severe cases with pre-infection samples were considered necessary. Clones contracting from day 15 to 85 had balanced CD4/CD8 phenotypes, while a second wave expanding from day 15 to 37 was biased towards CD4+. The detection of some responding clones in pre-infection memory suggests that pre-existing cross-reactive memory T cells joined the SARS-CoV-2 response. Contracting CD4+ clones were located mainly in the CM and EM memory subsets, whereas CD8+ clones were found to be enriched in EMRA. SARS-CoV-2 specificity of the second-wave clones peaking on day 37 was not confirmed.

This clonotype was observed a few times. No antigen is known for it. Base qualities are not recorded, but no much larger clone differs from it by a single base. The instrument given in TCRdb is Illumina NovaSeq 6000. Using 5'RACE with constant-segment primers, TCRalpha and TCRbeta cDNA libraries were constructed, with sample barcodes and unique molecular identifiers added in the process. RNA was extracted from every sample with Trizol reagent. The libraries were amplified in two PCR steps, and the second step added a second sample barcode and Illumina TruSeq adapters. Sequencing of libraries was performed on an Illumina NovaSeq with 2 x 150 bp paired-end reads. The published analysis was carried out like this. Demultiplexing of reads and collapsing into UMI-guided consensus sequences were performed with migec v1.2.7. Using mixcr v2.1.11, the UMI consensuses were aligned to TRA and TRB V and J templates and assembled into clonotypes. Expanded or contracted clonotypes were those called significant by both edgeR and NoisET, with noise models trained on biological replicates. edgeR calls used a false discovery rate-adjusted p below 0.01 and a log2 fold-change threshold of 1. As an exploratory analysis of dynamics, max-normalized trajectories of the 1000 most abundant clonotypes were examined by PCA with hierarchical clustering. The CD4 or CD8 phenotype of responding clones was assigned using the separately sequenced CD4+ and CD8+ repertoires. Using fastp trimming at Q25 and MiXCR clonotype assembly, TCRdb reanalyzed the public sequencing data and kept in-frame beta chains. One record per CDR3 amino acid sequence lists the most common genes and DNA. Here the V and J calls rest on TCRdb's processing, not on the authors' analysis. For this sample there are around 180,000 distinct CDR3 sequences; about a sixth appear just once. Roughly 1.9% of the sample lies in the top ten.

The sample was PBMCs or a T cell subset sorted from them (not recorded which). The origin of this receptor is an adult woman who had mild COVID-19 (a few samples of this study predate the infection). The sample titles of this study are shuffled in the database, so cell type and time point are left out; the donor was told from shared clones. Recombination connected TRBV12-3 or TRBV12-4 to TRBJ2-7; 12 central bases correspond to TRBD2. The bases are TGTGCCAGCAGTTTACGGACTAGCGGGGAAACCAGCTCCTACGAGCAGTACTTC. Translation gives CASSLRTSGETSSYEQYF.